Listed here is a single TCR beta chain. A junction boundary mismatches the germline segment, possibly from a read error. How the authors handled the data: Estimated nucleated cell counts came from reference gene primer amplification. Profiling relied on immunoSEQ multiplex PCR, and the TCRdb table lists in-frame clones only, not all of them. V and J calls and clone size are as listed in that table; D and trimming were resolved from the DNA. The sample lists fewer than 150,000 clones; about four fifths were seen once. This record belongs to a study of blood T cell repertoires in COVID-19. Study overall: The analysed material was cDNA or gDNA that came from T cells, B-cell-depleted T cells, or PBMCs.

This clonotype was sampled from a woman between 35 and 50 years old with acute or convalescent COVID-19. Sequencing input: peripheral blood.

The CDR3, as DNA: TGTGCCAGCAGCGTATGGGAGAGCACCGGGACAGGGCAGACTTTT. This translates into CASSVWESTGTGQTF. The chain has TRBV9 and TRBJ2-3, with 9 bases matching TRBD1. The CDR3 is 15 amino acids. CDR1 is SGDLS, CDR2 YYNGEE, per germline. The entire variable domain, with the rest obtained from reference TRBV9 and TRBJ2-3, is as follows: DSGVTQTPKHLITATGQRVTLRCSPRSGDLSVYWYQQSLDQGLQFLIQYYNGEERAKGNILERFSAQQFPDLHSELNLSSLELGDSALYFCASSVWESTGTGQTFGPGTRLTVL.